The sequence of this TCR beta chain was determined in a study of blood T cell repertoires in COVID-19. Across the whole study: T cells, B-cell-depleted T cells, or PBMCs supplied cDNA or gDNA.

Original handling: The authors estimated nucleated cell counts from reference gene primer amplification. The table came from immunoSEQ multiplex PCR; TCRdb's copy has only in-frame clones and leaves some out. The DNA gave D and trimming, while V, J and clone size come from that table. This sample has 400,000 to 550,000 clones, with nearly 90% found just once. Participant-given clinical history determined each cohort assignment. As regards this clone: The same CDR3 is also encoded by other DNA sequences in this sample.

Germline loops: CDR1 SGHRS, CDR2 YFSETQ. The V gene end was trimmed by 0 bases and the J gene end by 4 bases; junction bases not matched to a gene: 1. The CDR3 sequence is 15 residues long. This TCR came from a woman between 18 and 29 years old with acute COVID-19. This rearrangement joins TRBV5-1 to TRBJ2-2; 9 bases match TRBD1. Source material: PBMCs or T cells enriched from blood (not recorded which). CDR3 protein: CASSLVGQGTGELFF. The CDR3, as DNA: TGCGCCAGCAGCTTGGTGGGACAGGGCACCGGGGAGCTGTTTTTT.